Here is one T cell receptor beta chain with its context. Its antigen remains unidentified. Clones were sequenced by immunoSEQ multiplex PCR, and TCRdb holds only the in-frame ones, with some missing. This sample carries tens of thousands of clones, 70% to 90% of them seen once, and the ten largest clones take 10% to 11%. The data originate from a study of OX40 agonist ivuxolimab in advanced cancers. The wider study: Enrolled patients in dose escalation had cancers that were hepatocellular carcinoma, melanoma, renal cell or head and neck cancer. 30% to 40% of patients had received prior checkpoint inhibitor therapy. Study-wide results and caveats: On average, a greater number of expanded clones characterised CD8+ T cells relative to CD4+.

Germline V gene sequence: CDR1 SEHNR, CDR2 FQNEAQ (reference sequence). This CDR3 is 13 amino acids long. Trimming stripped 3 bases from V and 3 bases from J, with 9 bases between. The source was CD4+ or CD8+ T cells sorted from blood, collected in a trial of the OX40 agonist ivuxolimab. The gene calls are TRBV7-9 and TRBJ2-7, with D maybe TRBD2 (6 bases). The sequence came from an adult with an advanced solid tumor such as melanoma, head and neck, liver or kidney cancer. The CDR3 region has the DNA TGTGCCAGCAGCTTGTTGGGAGGCTACGAGCAGTACTTC. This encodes CASSLLGGYEQYF. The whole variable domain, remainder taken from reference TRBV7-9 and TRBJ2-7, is DTGVSQNPRHKITKRGQNVTFRCDPISEHNRLYWYRQTLGQGPEFLTYFQNEAQLEKSRLLSDRFSAERPKGSFSTLEIQRTEQGDSAMYLCASSLLGGYEQYFGPGTRLTVT.